Listed below are T cell receptor beta chains from one sample, sequenced in a study of Ad26.COV2.S vaccination and SARS-CoV-2 variants. This table comes from immunoSEQ multiplex PCR, and its TCRdb copy is limited to in-frame clones, with some not included. The sample contains some 290,000 clones, just over 85% of which appear only once. This specimen was peripheral blood, taken in a trial of Ad26.COV2.S vaccine versus placebo. These receptors originate from a person between 18 and 59 years old who received the Ad26.COV2.S COVID-19 vaccine or a placebo. Each CDR3 is given with its conserved first and last residue. A D gene is named only where the DNA matches it firmly. Some rows mark clone size as missing; the rest say once, few, many or name a class of expanded clone.

CDR3 DNA: TGCGCCAGCAGCTTAGAGGGGCCCGCCGCGGGAAACACCATATATTTT
CDR3 protein: CASSLEGPAAGNTIYF
clone size: NA
J gene: TRBJ1-3
V gene: TRBV5-1
D gene: NA

CDR3 DNA: TGTGCCAGCAGCTTAGTAGGGACAGGTCGTAACAATCAGCCCCAGCATTTT
CDR3 protein: CASSLVGTGRNNQPQHF
clone size: NA
J gene: TRBJ1-5
V gene: TRBV7-2
D gene: TRBD1

CDR3 DNA: TGTGCTAGTGCCAAACTGGGAGGGACGGACCCCTACAATGAGCAGTTCTTC
CDR3 protein: CASAKLGGTDPYNEQFF
clone size: NA
J gene: TRBJ2-1
V gene: TRBV12-5
D gene: TRBD2

CDR3 DNA: TGTGCCATCTTGGACCCAGGGGCCGCGGATGGCTACACCTTC
CDR3 protein: CAILDPGAADGYTF
clone size: NA
J gene: TRBJ1-2
V gene: TRBV10-3
D gene: NA

CDR3 DNA: TGTGCCAGCAGACGGACAGGCAGAGTGAGCACTGAAGCTTTCTTT
CDR3 protein: CASRRTGRVSTEAFF
clone size: NA
J gene: TRBJ1-1
V gene: TRBV7-8
D gene: TRBD1

CDR3 DNA: TGCGCCAGCAGTCACTTACTAGCGGGGGGGGTCACAGATACGCAGTATTTT
CDR3 protein: CASSHLLAGGVTDTQYF
clone size: NA
J gene: TRBJ2-3
V gene: TRBV23-1
D gene: TRBD2

CDR3 DNA: TGTGCCAGCAGCGTAGACGTGGGGTCCGCCTACGAGCAGTACTTC
CDR3 protein: CASSVDVGSAYEQYF
clone size: NA
J gene: TRBJ2-7
V gene: TRBV9
D gene: NA

CDR3 DNA: TGTGCCAGCAGCCCCCAGACTACCGCCCGGGGAGATACGCAGTATTTT
CDR3 protein: CASSPQTTARGDTQYF
clone size: NA
J gene: TRBJ2-3
V gene: TRBV7-9
D gene: NA

CDR3 DNA: TGTGCCAGCAGTCTACGGGGGGACAAGAGACCCCAGTACTTC
CDR3 protein: CASSLRGDKRPQYF
clone size: NA
J gene: TRBJ2-5
V gene: TRBV6-2/TRBV6-3
D gene: NA

CDR3 DNA: TGTGCCAGCAGCTTTCCGTCGGCAGGGACGAATGAGCAGTTCTTC
CDR3 protein: CASSFPSAGTNEQFF
clone size: once
J gene: TRBJ2-1
V gene: TRBV7-2
D gene: NA

CDR3 DNA: TGTGCCAGCAGCTCGGACTCGCTCACAGATACGCAGTATTTT
CDR3 protein: CASSSDSLTDTQYF
clone size: NA
J gene: TRBJ2-3
V gene: TRBV5-4
D gene: NA

CDR3 DNA: TGTGCCAGCAGTGAACAGGGAGGGAGGACTGAAGCTTTCTTT
CDR3 protein: CASSEQGGRTEAFF
clone size: NA
J gene: TRBJ1-1
V gene: TRBV25-1
D gene: NA

CDR3 DNA: TGCGCCAGCAGCCGAGAGGCAGGGAGCGGAGAGACCCAGTACTTC
CDR3 protein: CASSREAGSGETQYF
clone size: once
J gene: TRBJ2-5
V gene: TRBV4-3
D gene: NA

CDR3 DNA: TGCGCCAGCAGCCTGCGGACACAAAACTATGGCTACACCTTC
CDR3 protein: CASSLRTQNYGYTF
clone size: once
J gene: TRBJ1-2
V gene: TRBV5-1
D gene: NA

CDR3 DNA: TGTGCCAGCAGCCAAGAGAACCGCCGACAGGGCTATGGCTACACCTTC
CDR3 protein: CASSQENRRQGYGYTF
clone size: few
J gene: TRBJ1-2
V gene: TRBV7-9
D gene: TRBD1

CDR3 DNA: TGTGCCAGCAGTTTAGGTACGGGGGATCTCACTTTT
CDR3 protein: CASSLGTGDLTF
clone size: NA
J gene: TRBJ1-1
V gene: TRBV12-3/TRBV12-4
D gene: NA

CDR3 DNA: TGTGCCACCAGCCCCCTCCGTGGTCTCAGCACAGATACGCAGTATTTT
CDR3 protein: CATSPLRGLSTDTQYF
clone size: NA
J gene: TRBJ2-3
V gene: TRBV15
D gene: NA

CDR3 DNA: TGTGCCTGGAGTGCGGCCAGTGGCGATCAGCCCCAGCATTTT
CDR3 protein: CAWSAASGDQPQHF
clone size: NA
J gene: TRBJ1-5
V gene: TRBV30
D gene: NA

CDR3 DNA: TGTGCCAGCTCACCGGGCCGGAGCGGGACAGGGAACTATGGCTACACCTTC
CDR3 protein: CASSPGRSGTGNYGYTF
clone size: few
J gene: TRBJ1-2
V gene: TRBV18
D gene: TRBD1

CDR3 DNA: TGTGCCAGCTCACCCCCCGGGACCTCTGGAAACACCATATATTTT
CDR3 protein: CASSPPGTSGNTIYF
clone size: NA
J gene: TRBJ1-3
V gene: TRBV18
D gene: NA

CDR3 DNA: TGTGCCAGCTCATCCGGGACAGGGGGCACTGAAGCTTTCTTT
CDR3 protein: CASSSGTGGTEAFF
clone size: NA
J gene: TRBJ1-1
V gene: TRBV18
D gene: TRBD1

CDR3 DNA: TGTGCCAGCAGTTCGATACTACAAAGGACAGGGCGTGGGTCACCCCTCCACTTT
CDR3 protein: CASSSILQRTGRGSPLHF
clone size: few
J gene: TRBJ1-6
V gene: TRBV27
D gene: TRBD1

CDR3 DNA: TGTGCCAGCAGCTTCCGACAGACAGGGATTCATAATCAGCCCCAGCATTTT
CDR3 protein: CASSFRQTGIHNQPQHF
clone size: few
J gene: TRBJ1-5
V gene: TRBV6-2/TRBV6-3
D gene: TRBD1

CDR3 DNA: TGTGCCAGCAGCTTAGCGCGGGCTTCCTATGGCTACACCTTC
CDR3 protein: CASSLARASYGYTF
clone size: NA
J gene: TRBJ1-2
V gene: TRBV7-2
D gene: NA

CDR3 DNA: TGCGCCAGCAGTCAACCCCTACAGGTTAGGGACACTGAAGCTTTCTTT
CDR3 protein: CASSQPLQVRDTEAFF
clone size: NA
J gene: TRBJ1-1
V gene: TRBV23-1
D gene: NA

CDR3 DNA: TGCGCCAGCAGCCGAACTTCAAACACTGAAGCTTTCTTT
CDR3 protein: CASSRTSNTEAFF
clone size: NA
J gene: TRBJ1-1
V gene: TRBV4-3
D gene: NA

CDR3 DNA: TGTGCCAGCAGACCTAAAGCGGGGAGCTCCTACAATGAGCAGTTCTTC
CDR3 protein: CASRPKAGSSYNEQFF
clone size: NA
J gene: TRBJ2-1
V gene: TRBV7-2
D gene: TRBD2

CDR3 DNA: TGTGCCAGCTCACCACAGGGCGGGCAGCCCCAGCATTTT
CDR3 protein: CASSPQGGQPQHF
clone size: NA
J gene: TRBJ1-5
V gene: TRBV18
D gene: NA

CDR3 DNA: TGTGCCAGCAGTACCCTACAGGGGGCAGGGGAGACCCAGTACTTC
CDR3 protein: CASSTLQGAGETQYF
clone size: once
J gene: TRBJ2-5
V gene: TRBV6-2/TRBV6-3
D gene: TRBD1